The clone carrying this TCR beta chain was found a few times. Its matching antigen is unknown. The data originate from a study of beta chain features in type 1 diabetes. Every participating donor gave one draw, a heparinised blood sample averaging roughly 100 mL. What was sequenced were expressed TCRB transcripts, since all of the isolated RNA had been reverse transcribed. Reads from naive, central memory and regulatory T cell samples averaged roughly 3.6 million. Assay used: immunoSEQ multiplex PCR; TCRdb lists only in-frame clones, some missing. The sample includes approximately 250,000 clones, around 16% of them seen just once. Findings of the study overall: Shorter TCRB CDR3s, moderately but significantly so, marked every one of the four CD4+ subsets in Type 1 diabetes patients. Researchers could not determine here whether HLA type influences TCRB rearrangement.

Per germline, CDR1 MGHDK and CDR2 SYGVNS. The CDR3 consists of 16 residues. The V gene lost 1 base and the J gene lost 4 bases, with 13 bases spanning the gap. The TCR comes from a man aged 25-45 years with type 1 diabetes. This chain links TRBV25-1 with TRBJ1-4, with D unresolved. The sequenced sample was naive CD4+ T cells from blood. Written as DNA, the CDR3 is TGTGCCAGCAGTGAATTGATAGGCGTTTTTAATGAAAAACTGTTTTTT. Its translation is CASSELIGVFNEKLFF.